The 8 T cell receptor beta chains in this list originate from one sample, sequenced in a study of blood T cell repertoires in COVID-19 (TCRdb year 2020). Libraries were built with the immunoSEQ multiplex PCR assay. TCRdb took this table from immuneACCESS and kept in-frame rearrangements with V and J called. Such tables lack part of the clones; where checked against another copy, unresolved V genes explain under half of the gap, and the rest is unexplained. This sample is represented by 150,000 to 200,000 clones; 83% of them were singletons. The ten largest make up approximately 4.7% of the sample. Sequenced material: PBMCs or T cells enriched from blood (not recorded which). Receptors were obtained from a woman aged 45-65 years who had recovered from COVID-19.

The chain combines TRBV11-3 with TRBJ1-4; D gene uncertain. V was shortened by 5 bases and J by 8 bases, with 9 bases between the two germline ends. Germline V gives CDR1 SGHNT, CDR2 YENEEA. The CDR3 sequence is 12 residues long. DNA for the CDR3: TGTGCCAGCAGCGAGTCATCCGAAAAACTGTTTTTT. Encoded protein: CASSESSEKLFF.

The chain recombines TRBV19 with TRBJ1-1; no definite D call. Deletions cut 4 bases from V and 0 bases from J, with 6 bases between. Per the germline V gene, CDR1 is LNHDA and CDR2 is SQIVND (reference sequence). The CDR3 covers 13 residues. CDR3 loop: CASSTLLNTEAFF. The CDR3 coding sequence is TGTGCCAGTAGTACTCTGTTGAACACTGAAGCTTTCTTT. Based on the CDR3 plus reference TRBV19 and TRBJ1-1, the full variable domain is DGGITQSPKYLFRKEGQNVTLSCEQNLNHDAMYWYRQDPGQGLRLIYYSQIVNDFQKGDIAEGYSVSREKKESFPLTVTSAQKNPTAFYLCASSTLLNTEAFFGQGTRLTVV.

CDR3 protein: CASRLKAGGPKVGQYF. The DNA for the CDR3 is TGTGCAAGTCGCTTAAAAGCGGGAGGGCCGAAGGTTGGGCAGTATTTT. V gene TRBV12-2 combines with J gene TRBJ2-3; TRBD2 reflects the table's D call only, with no check against the DNA. TRBV12-2 is a documented pseudogene. This CDR3 region has 16 residues.

The genes are TRBV6-5 and TRBJ1-3; D unclear. Germline V gene lookup returns CDR1 MNHEY and CDR2 SVGAGI. This CDR3 region has 16 residues. Trimming took off 2 bases at V and 2 bases at J, with 13 bases between the two ends. The CDR3 DNA sequence: TGTGCCAGCAGTTACACACGCTTGGCAACTGGAAACACCATATATTTT. It translates to CASSYTRLATGNTIYF.

The chain links TRBV2 to TRBJ2-4; D perhaps matches TRBD2 (7 bases). V dropped 2 bases and J dropped 14 bases, with 10 bases sitting between them. This CDR3 contains 11 residues. The V gene's germline CDR1 is SNHLY and CDR2 FYNNEI. CDR3 coding DNA: TGTGCCAGCAGTGAACGGGGGGACAAGTACTTC. Protein: CASSERGDKYF.

This clone was picked up a small number of times. The DNA of the CDR3 is TGTGCCAGCAGTCAGGGGACCCACAATCAGCCCCAGCATTTT. This encodes CASSQGTHNQPQHF. This chain connects TRBV2 to TRBJ1-5; maybe TRBD1 (6 bases). CDR1 SNHLY and CDR2 FYNNEI come from the germline V gene. The germline V and J ends were trimmed by 5 bases and 3 bases, with 11 bases remaining between them. The CDR3 extends over 14 amino acids. Drawing the rest from reference TRBV2 and TRBJ1-5, the complete variable domain is EPEVTQTPSHQVTQMGQEVILRCVPISNHLYFYWYRQILGQKVEFLVSFYNNEISEKSEIFDDQFSVERPDGSNFTLKIRSTKLEDSAMYFCASSQGTHNQPQHFGDGTRLSIL.

This clone was detected only a few times. The chain recombines TRBV7-9 with TRBJ2-1; perhaps TRBD2 as D (5 bases). CDR1 is SEHNR and CDR2 is FQNEAQ in the germline V gene (reference sequence). CDR3 size: 14 residues. Trimming took off 1 base at V and 7 bases at J, with 11 bases between the two ends. This CDR3 is CASSLGGESNEQFF. The CDR3 nucleotides are TGTGCCAGCAGCTTAGGGGGAGAAAGTAATGAGCAGTTCTTC.

The chain couples TRBV4-1 to TRBJ2-1, with TRBD2 identical over 10 bases. J lost 6 bases, V lost 2 bases, and 4 bases had no gene match. Germline V gene lookup returns CDR1 MGHRA and CDR2 YSYEKL. There are 15 residues in the CDR3. CDR3 nucleotides: TGCGCCAGCAGCCAACTAGCGGGAGAGGCCAATGAGCAGTTCTTC. This sequence encodes CASSQLAGEANEQFF.